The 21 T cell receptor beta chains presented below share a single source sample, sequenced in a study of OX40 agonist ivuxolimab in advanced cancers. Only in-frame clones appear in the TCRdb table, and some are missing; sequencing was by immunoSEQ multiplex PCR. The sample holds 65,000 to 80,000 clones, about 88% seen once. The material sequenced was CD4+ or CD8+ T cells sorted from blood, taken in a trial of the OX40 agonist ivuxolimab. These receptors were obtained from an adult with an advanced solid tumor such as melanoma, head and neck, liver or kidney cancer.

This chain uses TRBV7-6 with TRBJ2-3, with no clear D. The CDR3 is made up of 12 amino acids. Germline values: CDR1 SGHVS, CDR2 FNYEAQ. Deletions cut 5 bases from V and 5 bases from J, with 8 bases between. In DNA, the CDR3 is TGTGCCAGCAGCCGAAATCTAGATACGCAGTATTTT. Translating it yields CASSRNLDTQYF.

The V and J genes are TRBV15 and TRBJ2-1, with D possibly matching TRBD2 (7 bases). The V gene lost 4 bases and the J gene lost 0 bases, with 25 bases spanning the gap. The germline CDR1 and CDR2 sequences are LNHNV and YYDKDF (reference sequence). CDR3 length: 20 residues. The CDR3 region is CATSIDTGAGVTPSYNEQFF. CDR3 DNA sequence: TGTGCCACCAGCATCGACACGGGGGCGGGAGTAACCCCCTCCTACAATGAGCAGTTCTTC.

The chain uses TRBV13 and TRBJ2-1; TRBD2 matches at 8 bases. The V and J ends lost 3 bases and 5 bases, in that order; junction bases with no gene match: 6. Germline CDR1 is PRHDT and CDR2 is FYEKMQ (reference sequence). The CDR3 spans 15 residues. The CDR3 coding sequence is TGTGCCAGCAGCTTTCCTGGGACTAGTCACAATGAGCAGTTCTTC. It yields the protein CASSFPGTSHNEQFF.

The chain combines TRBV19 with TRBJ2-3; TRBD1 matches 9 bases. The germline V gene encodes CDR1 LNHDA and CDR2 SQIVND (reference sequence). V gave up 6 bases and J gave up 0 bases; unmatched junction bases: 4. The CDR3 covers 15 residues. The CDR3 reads CASRDRGHSTDTQYF. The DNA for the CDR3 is TGTGCCAGTAGGGACAGGGGCCATAGCACAGATACGCAGTATTTT.

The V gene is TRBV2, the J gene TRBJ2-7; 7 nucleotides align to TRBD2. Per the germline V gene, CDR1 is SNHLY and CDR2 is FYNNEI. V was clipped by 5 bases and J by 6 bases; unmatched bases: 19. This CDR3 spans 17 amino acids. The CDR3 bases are TGTGCCAGCAGTTCACTCTCCGGGACTAACGACGTTGGCGAGCAGTACTTC. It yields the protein CASSSLSGTNDVGEQYF.

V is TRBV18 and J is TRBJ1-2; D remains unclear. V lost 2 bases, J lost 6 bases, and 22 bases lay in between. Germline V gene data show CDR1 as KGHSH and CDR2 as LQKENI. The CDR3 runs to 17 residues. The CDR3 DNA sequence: TGTGCCAGCTCACCAAATCCCCCGCGGATAGCTACGGATGGCTACACCTTC. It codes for CASSPNPPRIATDGYTF.

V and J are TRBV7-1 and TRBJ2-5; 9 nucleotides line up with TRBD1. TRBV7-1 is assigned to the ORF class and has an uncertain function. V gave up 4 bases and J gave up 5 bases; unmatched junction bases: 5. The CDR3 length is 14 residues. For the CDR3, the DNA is TGTGCCAGCAGCTGGGGACAGGGTCCGGAGACCCAGTACTTC. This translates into CASSWGQGPETQYF.

CDR3 nucleotides: TGTGCCAGCATCCGGTCCCTCGAAAGCATTAGGGCAGGCAGGCCGGGAGAGCTGTTTTTT. Its protein is CASIRSLESIRAGRPGELFF. The chain combines TRBV2 with TRBJ2-2, with a possible D match to TRBD2 (5 bases). This CDR3 has 20 amino acids. Trimming pared 7 bases from V and 11 bases from J, leaving 38 bases between. The germline V gene has CDR1 SNHLY and CDR2 FYNNEI.

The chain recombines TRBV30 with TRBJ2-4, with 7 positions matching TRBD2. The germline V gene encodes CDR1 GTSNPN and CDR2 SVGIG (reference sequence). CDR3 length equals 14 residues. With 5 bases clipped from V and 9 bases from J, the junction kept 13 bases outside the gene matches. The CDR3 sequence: CAWDPGVAGGIQYF. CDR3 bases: TGTGCCTGGGACCCCGGGGTAGCGGGTGGCATTCAGTACTTC. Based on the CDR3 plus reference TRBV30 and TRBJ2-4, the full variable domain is SQTIHQWPATLVQPVGSPLSLECTVEGTSNPNLYWYRQAAGRGLQLLFYSVGIGQISSEVPQNLSASRPQDRQFILSSKKLLLSDSGFYLCAWDPGVAGGIQYFGAGTRLSVL.

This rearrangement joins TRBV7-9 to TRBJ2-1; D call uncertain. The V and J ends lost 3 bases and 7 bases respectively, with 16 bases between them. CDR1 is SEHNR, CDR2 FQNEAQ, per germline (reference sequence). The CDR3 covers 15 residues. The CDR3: CASSLGTSEVNEQFF. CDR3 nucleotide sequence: TGTGCCAGCAGCTTGGGAACAAGCGAGGTAAATGAGCAGTTCTTC.

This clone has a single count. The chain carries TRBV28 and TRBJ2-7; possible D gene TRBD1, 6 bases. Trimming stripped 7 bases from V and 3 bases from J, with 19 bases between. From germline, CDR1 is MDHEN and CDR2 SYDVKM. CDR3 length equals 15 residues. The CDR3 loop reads CASTPLQGIGYEQYF. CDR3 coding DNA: TGTGCCAGCACCCCTTTACAGGGAATCGGCTACGAGCAGTACTTC.

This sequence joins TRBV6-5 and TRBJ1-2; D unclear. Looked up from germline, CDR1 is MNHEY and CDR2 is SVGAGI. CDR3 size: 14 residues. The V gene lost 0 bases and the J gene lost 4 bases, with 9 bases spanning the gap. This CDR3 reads CASSYSPASYGYTF. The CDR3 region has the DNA TGTGCCAGCAGTTACTCCCCCGCCAGCTATGGCTACACCTTC.

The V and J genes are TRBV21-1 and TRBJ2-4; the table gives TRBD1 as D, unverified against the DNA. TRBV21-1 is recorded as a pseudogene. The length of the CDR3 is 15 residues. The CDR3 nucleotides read TGTGCCAGCAGCAAAGTAGTTGGACACAGAAACATTCAGTACTTC. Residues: CASSKVVGHRNIQYF.

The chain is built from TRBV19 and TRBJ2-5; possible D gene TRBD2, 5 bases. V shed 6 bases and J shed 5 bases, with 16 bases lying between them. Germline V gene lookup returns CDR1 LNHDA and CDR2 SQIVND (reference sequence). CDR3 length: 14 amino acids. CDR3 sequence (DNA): TGTGCCAGTAGCGAGGGTCCGACGGGGGAGACCCAGTACTTC. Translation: CASSEGPTGETQYF.

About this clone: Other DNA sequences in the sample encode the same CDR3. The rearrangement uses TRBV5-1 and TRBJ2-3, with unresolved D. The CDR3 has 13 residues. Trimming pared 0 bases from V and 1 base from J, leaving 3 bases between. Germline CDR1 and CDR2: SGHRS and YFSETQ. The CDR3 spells CASSLVGTDTQYF. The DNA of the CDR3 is TGCGCCAGCAGCTTGGTCGGCACAGATACGCAGTATTTT.

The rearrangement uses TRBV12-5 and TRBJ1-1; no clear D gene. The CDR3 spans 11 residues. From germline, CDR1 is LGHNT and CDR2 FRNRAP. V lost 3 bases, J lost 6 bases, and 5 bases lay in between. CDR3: CASGFGAEAFF. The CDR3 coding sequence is TGTGCTAGTGGTTTTGGGGCTGAAGCTTTCTTT.

The CDR3 DNA reads as TGCGCCAGCAGCTTGGGACTAGCGGGAGGGGAGCTGTTTTTT. It translates to CASSLGLAGGELFF. The chain recombines TRBV5-1 with TRBJ2-2, with 11 bases matching TRBD2. CDR1 and CDR2 (germline): SGHRS, YFSETQ. This CDR3 comprises 14 residues. V shed 0 bases and J 8 bases; nucleotides not matched to a gene: 0.

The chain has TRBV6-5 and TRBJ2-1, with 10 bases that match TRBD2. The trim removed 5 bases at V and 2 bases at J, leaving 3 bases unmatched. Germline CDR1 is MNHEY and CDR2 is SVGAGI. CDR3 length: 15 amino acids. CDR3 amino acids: CASSLAGVPYNEQFF. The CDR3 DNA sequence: TGTGCCAGCAGTCTAGCGGGAGTTCCCTACAATGAGCAGTTCTTC.

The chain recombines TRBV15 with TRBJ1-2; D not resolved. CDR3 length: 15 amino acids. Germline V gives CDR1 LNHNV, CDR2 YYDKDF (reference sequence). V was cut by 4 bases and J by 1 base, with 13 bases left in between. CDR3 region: CATSTAGGFNYGYTF. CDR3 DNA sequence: TGTGCCACCAGCACAGCGGGAGGGTTTAACTATGGCTACACCTTC.

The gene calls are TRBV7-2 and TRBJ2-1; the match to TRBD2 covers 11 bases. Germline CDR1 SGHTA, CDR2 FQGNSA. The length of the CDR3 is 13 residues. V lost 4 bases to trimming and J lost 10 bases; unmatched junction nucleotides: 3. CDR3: CASSYGLAGEQFF. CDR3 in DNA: TGTGCCAGCAGCTACGGACTAGCGGGCGAGCAGTTCTTC.

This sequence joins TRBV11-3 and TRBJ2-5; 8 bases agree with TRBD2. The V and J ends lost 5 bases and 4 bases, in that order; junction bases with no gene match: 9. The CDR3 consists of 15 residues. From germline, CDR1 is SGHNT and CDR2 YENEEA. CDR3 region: CASSPGTRGGETQYF. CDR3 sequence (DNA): TGTGCCAGCAGCCCAGGGACTAGGGGAGGAGAGACCCAGTACTTC.